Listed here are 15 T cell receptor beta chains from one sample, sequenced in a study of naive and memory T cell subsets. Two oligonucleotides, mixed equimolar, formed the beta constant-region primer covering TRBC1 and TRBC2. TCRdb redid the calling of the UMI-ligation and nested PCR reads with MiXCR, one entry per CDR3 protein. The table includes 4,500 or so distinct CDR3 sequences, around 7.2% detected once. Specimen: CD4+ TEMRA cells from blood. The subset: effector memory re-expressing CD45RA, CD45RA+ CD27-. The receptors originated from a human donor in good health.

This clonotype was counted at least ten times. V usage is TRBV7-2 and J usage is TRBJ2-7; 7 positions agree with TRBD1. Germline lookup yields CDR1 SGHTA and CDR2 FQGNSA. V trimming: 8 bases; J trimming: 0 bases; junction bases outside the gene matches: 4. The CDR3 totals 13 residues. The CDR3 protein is CASGTAYSYEQYF. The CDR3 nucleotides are TGTGCCAGCGGGACAGCCTACTCCTACGAGCAGTACTTC.

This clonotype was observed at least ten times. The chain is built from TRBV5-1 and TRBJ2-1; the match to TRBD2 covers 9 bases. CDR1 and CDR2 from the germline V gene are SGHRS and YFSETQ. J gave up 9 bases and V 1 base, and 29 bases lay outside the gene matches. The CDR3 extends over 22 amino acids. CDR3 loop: CASSLLIRLAGPAPRRAGEQFF. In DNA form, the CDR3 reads TGCGCCAGCAGCTTGTTAATACGGCTAGCGGGACCCGCGCCCCGCCGGGCGGGTGAGCAGTTCTTC.

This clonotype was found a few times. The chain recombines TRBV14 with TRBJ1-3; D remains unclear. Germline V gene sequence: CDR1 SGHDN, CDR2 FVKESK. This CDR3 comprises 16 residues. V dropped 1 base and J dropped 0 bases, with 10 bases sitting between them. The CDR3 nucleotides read TGTGCCAGCAGCCAAGGCCTGGCAGTCTCTGGAAACACCATATATTTT. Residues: CASSQGLAVSGNTIYF.

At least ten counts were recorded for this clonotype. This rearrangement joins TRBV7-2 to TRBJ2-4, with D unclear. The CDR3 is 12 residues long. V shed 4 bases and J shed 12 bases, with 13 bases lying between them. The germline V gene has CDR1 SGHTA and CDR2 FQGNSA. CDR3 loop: CASSSQSGPQYF. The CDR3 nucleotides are TGTGCCAGCAGCTCCCAGTCCGGACCTCAGTACTTC. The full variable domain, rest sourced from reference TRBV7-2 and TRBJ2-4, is GAGVSQSPSNKVTEKGKDVELRCDPISGHTALYWYRQSLGQGLEFLIYFQGNSAPDKSGLPSDRFSAERTGGSVSTLTIQRTQQEDSAVYLCASSSQSGPQYFGAGTRLSVL.

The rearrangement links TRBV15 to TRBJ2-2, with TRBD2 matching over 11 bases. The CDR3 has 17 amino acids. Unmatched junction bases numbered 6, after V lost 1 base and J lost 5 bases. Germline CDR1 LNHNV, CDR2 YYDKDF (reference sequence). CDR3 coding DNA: TGTGCCACCAGCAGAGCGGGGGGACTAGCGGCAACCGGGGAGCTGTTTTTT. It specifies CATSRAGGLAATGELFF. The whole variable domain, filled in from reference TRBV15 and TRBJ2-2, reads DAMVIQNPRYQVTQFGKPVTLSCSQTLNHNVMYWYQQKSSQAPKLLFHYYDKDFNNEADTPDNFQSRRPNTSFCFLDIRSPGLGDTAMYLCATSRAGGLAATGELFFGEGSRLTVL.

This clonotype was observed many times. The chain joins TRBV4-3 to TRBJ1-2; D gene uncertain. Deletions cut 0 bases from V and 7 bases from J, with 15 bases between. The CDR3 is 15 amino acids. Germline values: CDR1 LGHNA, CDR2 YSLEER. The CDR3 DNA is TGCGCCAGCAGCCAAGATCGGCTTGGCGTAGTTGGCTACACCTTC. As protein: CASSQDRLGVVGYTF.

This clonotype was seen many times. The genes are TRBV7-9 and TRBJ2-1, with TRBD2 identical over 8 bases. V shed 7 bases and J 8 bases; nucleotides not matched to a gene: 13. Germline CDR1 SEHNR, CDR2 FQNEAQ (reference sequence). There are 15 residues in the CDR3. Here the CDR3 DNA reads TGTGCCAGCAACGGACGACGGGAGGGCCCGTATGAGCAGTTCTTC. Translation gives CASNGRREGPYEQFF.

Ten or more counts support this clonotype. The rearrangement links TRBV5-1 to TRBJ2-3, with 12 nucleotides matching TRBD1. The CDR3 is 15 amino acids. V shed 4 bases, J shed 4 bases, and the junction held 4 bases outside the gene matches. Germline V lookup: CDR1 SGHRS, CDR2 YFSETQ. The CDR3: CASSRRDRGPDTQYF. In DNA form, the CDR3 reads TGCGCCAGCAGCCGCCGGGACAGGGGGCCAGATACGCAGTATTTT.

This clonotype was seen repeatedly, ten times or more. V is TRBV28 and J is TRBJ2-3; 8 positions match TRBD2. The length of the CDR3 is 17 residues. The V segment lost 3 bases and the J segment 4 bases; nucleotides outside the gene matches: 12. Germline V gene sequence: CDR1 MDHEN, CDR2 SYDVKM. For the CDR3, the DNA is TGTGCCAGCAGTTTTACCTCCAGCGGGAGTCTCGCAGATACGCAGTATTTT. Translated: CASSFTSSGSLADTQYF.

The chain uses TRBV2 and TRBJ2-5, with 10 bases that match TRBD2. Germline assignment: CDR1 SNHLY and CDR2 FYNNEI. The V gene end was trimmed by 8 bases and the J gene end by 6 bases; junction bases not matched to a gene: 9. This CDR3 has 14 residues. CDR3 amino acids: CASHPSSGSKTQYF. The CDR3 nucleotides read TGTGCCAGCCATCCTTCTAGCGGGAGTAAGACCCAGTACTTC.

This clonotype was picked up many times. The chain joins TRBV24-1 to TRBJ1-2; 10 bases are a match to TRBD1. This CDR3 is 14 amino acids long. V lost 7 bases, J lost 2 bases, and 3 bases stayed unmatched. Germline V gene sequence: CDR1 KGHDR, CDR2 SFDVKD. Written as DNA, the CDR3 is TGTGCCACCAGACCGGGACAGGGGAACTATGGCTACACCTTC. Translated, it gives CATRPGQGNYGYTF.

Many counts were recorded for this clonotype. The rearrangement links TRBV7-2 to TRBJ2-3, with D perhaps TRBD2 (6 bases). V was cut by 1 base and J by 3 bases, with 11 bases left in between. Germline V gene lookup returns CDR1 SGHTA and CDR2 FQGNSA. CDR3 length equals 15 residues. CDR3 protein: CASSLVGSGTDTQYF. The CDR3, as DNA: TGTGCCAGCAGCTTAGTTGGAAGCGGGACAGATACGCAGTATTTT.

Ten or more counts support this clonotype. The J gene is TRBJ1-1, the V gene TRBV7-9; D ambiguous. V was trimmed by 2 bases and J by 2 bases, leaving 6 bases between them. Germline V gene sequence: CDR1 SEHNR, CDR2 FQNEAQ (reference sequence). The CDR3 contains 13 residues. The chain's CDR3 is CASSLSENTEAFF. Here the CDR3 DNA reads TGTGCCAGCAGCTTATCCGAAAACACTGAAGCTTTCTTT.

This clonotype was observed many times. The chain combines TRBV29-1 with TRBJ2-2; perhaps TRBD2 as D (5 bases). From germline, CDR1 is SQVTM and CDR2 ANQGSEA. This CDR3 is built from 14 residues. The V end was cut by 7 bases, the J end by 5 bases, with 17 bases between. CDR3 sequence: CSAREGSRTGELFF. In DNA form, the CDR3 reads TGCAGCGCCCGAGAGGGCTCTAGGACCGGGGAGCTGTTTTTT.

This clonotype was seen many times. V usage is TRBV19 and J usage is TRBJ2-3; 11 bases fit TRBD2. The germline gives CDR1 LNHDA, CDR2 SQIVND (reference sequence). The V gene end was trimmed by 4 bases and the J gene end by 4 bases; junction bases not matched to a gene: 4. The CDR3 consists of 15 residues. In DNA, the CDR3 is TGTGCCAGTAGTACTAGCGGGAGGCCCTCAGATACGCAGTATTTT. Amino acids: CASSTSGRPSDTQYF. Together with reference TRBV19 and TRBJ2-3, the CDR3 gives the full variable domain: DGGITQSPKYLFRKEGQNVTLSCEQNLNHDAMYWYRQDPGQGLRLIYYSQIVNDFQKGDIAEGYSVSREKKESFPLTVTSAQKNPTAFYLCASSTSGRPSDTQYFGPGTRLTVL.